The following is a T cell receptor (beta chain) sequence with its context. This clone was observed once. It has no known antigen specificity. Base-call qualities are not available, and no considerably larger clone is one nucleotide away. From a lookup of the germline V gene, CDR1 and CDR2 are SGHDT and YYEEEE. The trim is 0 bases for V and 7 bases for J, with a gap of 17 bases between the germline ends. The CDR3 covers 16 residues, taking in both the cysteine and the phenylalanine. CDR3 DNA only is kept here, 48 bases in frame from base 1. For the CD8 naive samples, CD45RO-negative cells were positively selected for CCR7, yielding a CD45RA+CCR7+ population from which TemRA cells were excluded. Donors were healthy HIV-negative adults with no recently reported acute infections or vaccinations. All donors were Caucasian adults living in Nashville, Tennessee, USA. Blood was collected by leukapheresis, and PBMCs were isolated by Ficoll-Histopaque density gradient centrifugation and then cryopreserved in liquid nitrogen vapor phase. Analytical flow cytometry was used to check the purity and quantity of each magnetically sorted T cell population. From each sorted fraction, genomic DNA was isolated and quantified by UV absorbance on a Nanodrop 2000c.

Using the deep immunoSEQ assay, TCR CDR3 regions were amplified from genomic DNA by multiplex PCR. For each cell subset, the extracted genomic DNA was distributed evenly across all wells of several immunoSEQ 96-well plates, and each plate served as one replicate. For sorted subsets, each replicate PCR was loaded with roughly 190 ng genomic DNA, equivalent to roughly 30,000 T cell genomes. Purified libraries were quantified with a Qubit 3.0 fluorometer, sized on a Bioanalyzer 2100, and re-quantified with the KAPA Library Quantification kit. Each immunoSEQ 96-well plate was sequenced on its own single-read 150-cycle Illumina NextSeq 550 flow cell. The paper's processing steps were these. Because the immunoSEQ output included only junctional sequences and no quality scores, the filtering could not be the same as the filtering used for full-length reads. Sequences were annotated with PyIR, a Python wrapper for IgBLAST v1.9, using IMGT germline references to assign V/J genes and CDR3. Reads with weak V/J assignments (E-value above 1e-6), missing CDR3, stop codons, out-of-frame junctions, or ambiguous translated residues were removed. V3J clonotypes were defined as sequences sharing the same inferred V gene, J gene, and CDR3 amino acid sequence. To compute the percentage overlap between repertoires, the number of shared unique clonotypes was divided by the size of the smaller repertoire. Three approaches were used to assess repertoire richness: RTK rarefaction, the Chao1 estimator, and Recon v2.1 estimates of unobserved clonotypes. Generation probabilities for all TCRbeta clonotypes obtained by the gDNA method from a few donors were computed using OLGA. The table was pulled from immuneACCESS by TCRdb, which kept in-frame rearrangements only. Such tables lose some clones; where checked, under half of the loss comes from unresolved V genes, and the rest has no known cause. V and J calls and clone size are copied from that table; D and trimming were computed from the DNA. This sample holds about 2 million clones; about 95% were observed only once. Clones ranked in the top ten supply roughly 1% of the sample.

The source of the sample is a study of shared clonotypes between healthy human individuals (dated by TCRdb to between 2020 and 2021). Background for the entire study: The cohort included a few men and two women between 18 and 49 years of age. For each donor, CD4 naive and CD4 memory were each run on three plates, CD8 naive on two plates, and CD8 memory on one plate. To estimate repertoire size and how much clonotypes are shared between individuals, the study performed deep sequencing of blood TCR repertoires from about 5 healthy adults. Libraries were prepared and TCR repertoires were sequenced by different laboratories using diverse techniques, in order to increase sequencing depth and limit assay-specific biases. Leukapheresis yielded between about 0.94 and 9.5 billion PBMCs per donor.

Overall study outcomes, separate from this receptor: Naive subsets generally had larger estimated clonotype richness than memory subsets did. Sampling was limited to blood, and TCR repertoires in tissue likely differ from TCR repertoires in blood. The small number of donors limited the genetic and exposure-history diversity represented. Even with the large sequencing depth, rarefaction of the sorted-subset datasets indicated that sequencing was incomplete. Pairwise subsampling indicated that sequencing depth was expected to affect the degree of clonotype sharing among donors. When a handful of donors were compared, the shared fraction of clonotypes was around 5% for naive CD4, roughly 3.3% for naive CD8, roughly 2.5% for memory CD4, and approximately 0.4% for memory CD8. Compared with non-shared clonotypes, clonotypes shared by all four sorted-subset donors had higher generation probabilities.

This clonotype originated in a man in his late teens or twenties in good health. What was sequenced was naive CD8+ T cells sorted from blood. Per the publication, the cell subset or site label means: CD45RA+CCR7+. The chain is encoded by TRBV5-6 joined to TRBJ2-1; no D segment can be confidently identified. The CDR3 corresponds to CASSLAVRVNGNEQFF. The bases read TGTGCCAGCAGCTTGGCCGTACGGGTTAACGGGAATGAGCAGTTCTTC.